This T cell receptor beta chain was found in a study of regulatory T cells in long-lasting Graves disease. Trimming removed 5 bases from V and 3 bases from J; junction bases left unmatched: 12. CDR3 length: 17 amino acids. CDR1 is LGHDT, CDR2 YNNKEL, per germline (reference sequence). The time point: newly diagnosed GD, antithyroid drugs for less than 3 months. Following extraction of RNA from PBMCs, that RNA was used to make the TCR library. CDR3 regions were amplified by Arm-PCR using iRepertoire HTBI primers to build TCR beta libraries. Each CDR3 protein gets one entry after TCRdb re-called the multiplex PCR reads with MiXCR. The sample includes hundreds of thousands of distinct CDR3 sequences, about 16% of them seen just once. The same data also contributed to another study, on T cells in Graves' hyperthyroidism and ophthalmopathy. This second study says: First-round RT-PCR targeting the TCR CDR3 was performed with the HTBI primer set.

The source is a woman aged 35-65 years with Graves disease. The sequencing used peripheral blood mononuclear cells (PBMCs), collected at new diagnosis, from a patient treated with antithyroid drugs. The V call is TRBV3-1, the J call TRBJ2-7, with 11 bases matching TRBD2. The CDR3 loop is CASSSKVTSGADYEQYF. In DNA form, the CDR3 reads TGTGCCAGCAGCTCCAAGGTGACTAGCGGGGCCGACTACGAGCAGTACTTC.